The 28 T cell receptor beta chains given below trace back to one sample, sequenced in a study of control samples from healthy donors and cancer patients. Only in-frame clones appear in the TCRdb table, and some are missing; sequencing was by immunoSEQ multiplex PCR. The sample consists of 150,000 to 200,000 clones, around 90% of them appearing once. The sequencing sample was made of blood. Receptor source: a man younger than 45 in good health.

The table lists this clone with a few counts. The CDR3, as DNA: TGTGCCAGCAGCTTTCAGGGCAATGAGCAGTTCTTC. Translation gives CASSFQGNEQFF. The chain uses TRBV5-5 and TRBJ2-1; TRBD1 might be the D (5 bases). The CDR3 runs 12 residues. Per the germline V gene, CDR1 is SGHKS and CDR2 is YYEKEE (reference sequence). V was cut by 2 bases and J by 6 bases, with 6 bases left in between.

This sequence joins TRBV4-3 and TRBJ2-7, with a possible D match to TRBD1 (5 bases). CDR3 size: 16 residues. Germline V gene sequence: CDR1 LGHNA, CDR2 YSLEER. V dropped 1 base and J dropped 7 bases, with 20 bases sitting between them. CDR3 DNA sequence: TGCGCCAGCAGCCAAGTTGGCCCGACAGCTGCCTGGGAGCAGTACTTC. It codes for CASSQVGPTAAWEQYF.

The CDR3 spells CASSPHGDSQETQYF. The CDR3 DNA reads as TGCGCCAGCAGCCCCCACGGGGATTCCCAAGAGACCCAGTACTTC. V is TRBV5-1 and J is TRBJ2-5; tentatively, D is TRBD2 (5 bases). The germline CDR1 and CDR2 sequences are SGHRS and YFSETQ. Trimming took 4 bases from V and 1 from J, leaving 14 bases between them. The CDR3 contains 15 residues.

The table lists this clone with a count of one. The chain recombines TRBV28 with TRBJ1-1; D call uncertain. Trimming cost V 2 bases and J 5 bases, with 9 bases left between them. From germline, CDR1 is MDHEN and CDR2 SYDVKM. There are 13 residues in the CDR3. The CDR3 bases are TGTGCCAGCAGTTTAGGAAGTTCGACTGAAGCTTTCTTT. As protein: CASSLGSSTEAFF.

The V gene is TRBV7-9, the J gene TRBJ1-1, with D possibly TRBD1 on 5 matching bases. The CDR3 contains 13 residues. The V gene lost 5 bases and the J gene lost 1 base, with 8 bases spanning the gap. The germline V gene has CDR1 SEHNR and CDR2 FQNEAQ (reference sequence). The CDR3 nucleotides are TGTGCCAGCAGCCTCGACAGGAACACTGAAGCTTTCTTT. As protein: CASSLDRNTEAFF.

The chain uses TRBV29-1 and TRBJ1-2, with a possible D match to TRBD1 (5 bases). Germline V lookup: CDR1 SQVTM, CDR2 ANQGSEA. Between the trimmed V and J ends, which lost 6 bases and 5 bases, there was a span of 22 bases. The CDR3 covers 15 residues. CDR3 sequence: CSVDIVYGGGYGYTF. The CDR3 DNA is TGCAGCGTCGATATCGTATACGGGGGGGGATATGGCTACACCTTC.

V is TRBV9 and J is TRBJ1-2; 7 bases align to TRBD1. V was clipped by 3 bases and J by 5 bases; unmatched bases: 10. Per germline, CDR1 SGDLS and CDR2 YYNGEE. This CDR3 spans 15 amino acids. The CDR3 reads CASSATGQSPYGYTF. As DNA, the CDR3 is TGTGCCAGCAGCGCTACGGGACAGTCGCCTTATGGCTACACCTTC. Variable domain in full (rest from reference TRBV9 and TRBJ1-2): DSGVTQTPKHLITATGQRVTLRCSPRSGDLSVYWYQQSLDQGLQFLIQYYNGEERAKGNILERFSAQQFPDLHSELNLSSLELGDSALYFCASSATGQSPYGYTFGSGTRLTVV.

CDR3 sequence: CASRVGEFYEQYF. CDR3 in DNA: TGTGCCAGCAGAGTGGGAGAGTTCTACGAGCAGTACTTC. The chain links TRBV27 to TRBJ2-7; D possibly corresponds to TRBD2 (5 bases). V was cut by 6 bases and J by 3 bases, with 12 bases left in between. Germline CDR1 and CDR2: MNHEY and SMNVEV (reference sequence). The CDR3 covers 13 residues.

This chain joins TRBV2 and TRBJ1-1; the D is unclear. V lost 7 bases and J lost 2, with 11 bases in between. Germline CDR1 SNHLY, CDR2 FYNNEI. The length of the CDR3 is 13 residues. CDR3 in DNA: TGTGCCAGCAACCCGACAAGTAACACTGAAGCTTTCTTT. As protein: CASNPTSNTEAFF.

This chain uses TRBV5-6 with TRBJ1-2, with 7 bases matching TRBD1. Trimming took 4 bases from V and 2 from J; bases not matched to a gene: 5. The CDR3 has 14 amino acids. Germline assignment: CDR1 SGHDT and CDR2 YYEEEE. CDR3 nucleotide sequence: TGTGCCAGCAGCAGGGGACAGATCAACTATGGCTACACCTTC. This codes for CASSRGQINYGYTF.

This rearrangement joins TRBV2 to TRBJ1-1; tentatively, D is TRBD1 (6 bases). Germline CDR1 and CDR2: SNHLY and FYNNEI. The CDR3 loop spans 12 amino acids. V lost 7 bases to trimming and J lost 7 bases, with 13 bases between them. The CDR3 nucleotides are TGTGCCAGCAATCGGGACAAGCGTGAAGCTTTCTTT. It translates to CASNRDKREAFF.

This chain links TRBV13 with TRBJ1-2; D is unresolved. V was trimmed by 1 base and J by 6 bases, leaving 6 bases between them. Germline assignment: CDR1 PRHDT and CDR2 FYEKMQ (reference sequence). The CDR3 is 12 amino acids. The CDR3 DNA follows: TGTGCCAGCAGCTTAGTGGGTCATGGCTACACCTTC. It specifies CASSLVGHGYTF.

The chain uses TRBV13 and TRBJ1-1, with 9 bases identical to TRBD1. The germline CDR1 and CDR2 sequences are PRHDT and FYEKMQ (reference sequence). The CDR3 has 12 amino acids. Trimming at V came to 6 bases and at J to 11 bases, leaving 7 bases not matched to a gene. The CDR3 region is CASSNRGRRAFF. The CDR3 coding sequence is TGTGCCAGCAGTAACAGGGGGCGTAGGGCTTTCTTT.

The genes are TRBV28 and TRBJ1-2; 9 nucleotides align to TRBD1. CDR1 is MDHEN, CDR2 SYDVKM, per germline. The ends lost 3 bases at V and 8 bases at J; junction bases unmatched: 16. There are 17 residues in the CDR3. CDR3 DNA: TGTGCCAGCAGTTTCCTGTCGGGGACAGGGTATCGTGAGGGCTACACCTTC. Encoded protein: CASSFLSGTGYREGYTF.

The CDR3 loop is CASSSRANRQPQHF. The DNA of the CDR3 is TGTGCCAGCAGTTCCCGAGCGAACCGTCAGCCCCAGCATTTT. This chain uses TRBV28 with TRBJ1-5; D gene uncertain. Germline values: CDR1 MDHEN, CDR2 SYDVKM. The CDR3 has 14 amino acids. Trimming removed 4 bases at V and 6 bases at J, with 13 bases between.

The chain joins TRBV4-2 to TRBJ1-2; D gene ambiguous. The CDR3 has 13 residues. Between the trimmed V and J ends, which lost 4 bases and 3 bases, there was a span of 9 bases. Looked up from germline, CDR1 is LGHNA and CDR2 is YNFKEQ. The CDR3 bases are TGTGCCAGCAGCCCTGGATCCGACTATGGCTACACCTTC. This translates into CASSPGSDYGYTF.

The chain is built from TRBV19 and TRBJ2-1, with 7 nucleotides matching TRBD1. Trimming cost V 3 bases and J 7 bases; bases outside gene matches: 3. From germline, CDR1 is LNHDA and CDR2 SQIVND (reference sequence). This CDR3 is built from 13 residues. CDR3 sequence reads: CASSISQGNEQFF. CDR3 in DNA: TGTGCCAGTAGTATTTCACAGGGGAATGAGCAGTTCTTC.

The chain recombines TRBV2 with TRBJ2-1; D remains unclear. The germline V gene has CDR1 SNHLY and CDR2 FYNNEI. V was cut by 2 bases and J by 6 bases, with 8 bases left in between. The CDR3 is made up of 13 amino acids. CDR3 amino acids: CASSEIATNEQFF. CDR3 sequence (DNA): TGTGCCAGCAGTGAAATAGCCACCAATGAGCAGTTCTTC. Based on the CDR3 plus reference TRBV2 and TRBJ2-1, the full variable domain is EPEVTQTPSHQVTQMGQEVILRCVPISNHLYFYWYRQILGQKVEFLVSFYNNEISEKSEIFDDQFSVERPDGSNFTLKIRSTKLEDSAMYFCASSEIATNEQFFGPGTRLTVL.

V and J are TRBV6-1 and TRBJ2-3, with D possibly TRBD1 on 5 matching bases. Germline CDR1 is MNHNS and CDR2 is SASEGT. Trimming took off 3 bases at V and 1 base at J, with 5 bases between the two ends. This CDR3 is built from 13 residues. As DNA, the CDR3 is TGTGCCAGCAGTGAGGGGCGCACAGATACGCAGTATTTT. Protein sequence: CASSEGRTDTQYF.

V gene TRBV5-4 combines with J gene TRBJ1-3; D is undetermined. In germline, CDR1 is SGHNT, CDR2 YYREEE (reference sequence). This CDR3 is 16 amino acids long. Trimming left V 2 bases short and J 0 bases short, with 12 bases between. The chain's CDR3 is CASSLEGSLSGNTIYF. CDR3 coding DNA: TGTGCCAGCAGCTTAGAAGGATCCCTCTCTGGAAACACCATATATTTT.

The chain has TRBV4-1 and TRBJ1-4, with 7 positions matching TRBD1. This CDR3 contains 15 residues. Trimming at V came to 1 base and at J to 5 bases, leaving 4 bases not matched to a gene. The germline gives CDR1 MGHRA, CDR2 YSYEKL. The CDR3, as DNA: TGCGCCAGCAGCCAAGCCGGGACAGTAAATGAAAAACTGTTTTTT. Its protein product is CASSQAGTVNEKLFF.

V and J are TRBV27 and TRBJ1-1; D is possibly TRBD1 (5 bases). The germline V gene encodes CDR1 MNHEY and CDR2 SMNVEV (reference sequence). The CDR3 contains 13 residues. V was cut by 8 bases and J by 1 base, with 11 bases left in between. The CDR3 nucleotides read TGTGCCAGCCGTTGGGGACGGAACACTGAAGCTTTCTTT. Translated: CASRWGRNTEAFF.

V is TRBV28 and J is TRBJ2-2; 10 bases match TRBD2. CDR3 length: 17 amino acids. Germline V gene sequence: CDR1 MDHEN, CDR2 SYDVKM. Unmatched junction bases numbered 12, after V lost 6 bases and J lost 5 bases. The CDR3 loop is CASRYLAGESRTGELFF. The CDR3, as DNA: TGTGCCAGCAGATACCTAGCGGGAGAATCAAGGACCGGGGAGCTGTTTTTT.

This rearrangement joins TRBV15 to TRBJ2-1; TRBD2 agrees at 9 bases. The V segment lost 5 bases and the J segment 7 bases; nucleotides outside the gene matches: 9. The length of the CDR3 is 15 residues. Germline-derived CDR1 and CDR2 are LNHNV and YYDKDF (reference sequence). CDR3 sequence: CATSPRSGGTNEQFF. Written as DNA, the CDR3 is TGTGCCACCAGCCCCAGAAGCGGGGGGACGAATGAGCAGTTCTTC.

V gene TRBV5-6 combines with J gene TRBJ1-6; D remains ambiguous. The length of the CDR3 is 14 residues. Trimming shortened V by 0 bases and J by 7 bases, and 8 bases separated the two germline ends. Germline values: CDR1 SGHDT, CDR2 YYEEEE. The CDR3 here is CASSLGYSNSPLHF. The CDR3 nucleotides are TGTGCCAGCAGCTTGGGTTACTCCAATTCACCCCTCCACTTT.

The J gene is TRBJ2-7, the V gene TRBV15; D call uncertain. This CDR3 is 13 amino acids long. Germline CDR1 LNHNV, CDR2 YYDKDF (reference sequence). V was clipped by 7 bases and J by 6 bases, with 16 bases between them. The CDR3 is CATTPGPRREQYF. The CDR3 bases are TGTGCCACCACGCCCGGACCCCGCCGCGAGCAGTACTTC. The complete variable domain, with remaining parts taken from reference TRBV15 and TRBJ2-7, reads DAMVIQNPRYQVTQFGKPVTLSCSQTLNHNVMYWYQQKSSQAPKLLFHYYDKDFNNEADTPDNFQSRRPNTSFCFLDIRSPGLGDTAMYLCATTPGPRREQYFGPGTRLTVT.

Only one count was recorded for this clone. The chain is built from TRBV30 and TRBJ1-1; D gene unclear. Germline V gene data show CDR1 as GTSNPN and CDR2 as SVGIG (reference sequence). CDR3 length: 13 amino acids. The V and J ends lost 4 bases and 6 bases respectively, with 15 bases between them. DNA of the CDR3: TGTGCCTGGAACCTCGCTCTAAGGGCTGAAGCTTTCTTT. Protein product: CAWNLALRAEAFF.

V and J are TRBV5-1 and TRBJ2-5; the D is unclear. The germline V gene has CDR1 SGHRS and CDR2 YFSETQ. The CDR3 length is 13 residues. Between the trimmed V and J ends, which lost 0 bases and 0 bases, there was a span of 3 bases. The CDR3 DNA follows: TGCGCCAGCAGCTTGGGCTACCAAGAGACCCAGTACTTC. Translating it yields CASSLGYQETQYF.